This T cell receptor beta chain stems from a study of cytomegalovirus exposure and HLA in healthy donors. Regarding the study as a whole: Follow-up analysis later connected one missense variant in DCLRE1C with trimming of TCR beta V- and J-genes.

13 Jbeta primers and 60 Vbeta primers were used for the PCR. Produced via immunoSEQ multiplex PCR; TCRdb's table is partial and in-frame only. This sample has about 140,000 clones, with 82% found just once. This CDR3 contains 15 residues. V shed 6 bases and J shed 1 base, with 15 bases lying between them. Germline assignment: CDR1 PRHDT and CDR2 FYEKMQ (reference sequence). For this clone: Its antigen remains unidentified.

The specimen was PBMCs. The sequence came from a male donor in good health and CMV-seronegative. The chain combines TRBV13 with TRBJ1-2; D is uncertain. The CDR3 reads CASSYGTEVNYGYTF. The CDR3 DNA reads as TGTGCCAGCAGTTATGGTACAGAAGTTAACTATGGCTACACCTTC.